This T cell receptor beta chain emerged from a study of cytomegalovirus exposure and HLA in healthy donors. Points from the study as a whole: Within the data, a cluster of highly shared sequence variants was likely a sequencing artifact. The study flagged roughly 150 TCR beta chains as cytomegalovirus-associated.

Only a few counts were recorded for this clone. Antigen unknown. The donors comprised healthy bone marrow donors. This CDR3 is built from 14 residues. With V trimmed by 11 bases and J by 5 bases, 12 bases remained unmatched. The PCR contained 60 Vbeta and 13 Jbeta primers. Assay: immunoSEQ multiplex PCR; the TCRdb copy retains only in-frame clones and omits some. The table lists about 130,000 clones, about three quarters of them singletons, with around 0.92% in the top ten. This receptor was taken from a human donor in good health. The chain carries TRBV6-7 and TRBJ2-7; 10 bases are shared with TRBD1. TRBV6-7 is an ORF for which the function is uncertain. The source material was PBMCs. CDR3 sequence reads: CAGDPQDRGDEQYF. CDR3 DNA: TGTGCCGGGGACCCCCAGGACAGGGGGGACGAGCAGTACTTC.